Shown below are 21 T cell receptor beta chains from a single sample sequenced in a study of cytomegalovirus exposure and HLA in healthy donors. Primers for the PCR totalled 60 Vbeta and 13 Jbeta. The repertoire was sequenced with immunoSEQ multiplex PCR; TCRdb's copy has only in-frame clones and lacks some. The sample contains 85,000 to 100,000 clones, approximately 75% of which appear only once. The source material was PBMCs. The source of these receptors is a woman aged 40 to 50 in good health and CMV-seronegative.

The genes are TRBV11-3 and TRBJ2-1; 11 nucleotides agree with TRBD2. J was trimmed by 6 bases and V by 1 base; bases with no gene match: 11. The CDR3 has 18 residues. In germline, CDR1 is SGHNT, CDR2 YENEEA. The CDR3 here is CASSLAGGVAGGLNEQFF. Written as DNA, the CDR3 is TGTGCCAGCAGCTTAGCCGGGGGGGTAGCGGGGGGGCTCAATGAGCAGTTCTTC.

V is TRBV5-6 and J is TRBJ2-1; 7 bases line up with TRBD1. Unmatched junction bases numbered 6, after V lost 4 bases and J lost 8 bases. The germline V gene has CDR1 SGHDT and CDR2 YYEEEE. There are 13 residues in the CDR3. The CDR3 sequence: CASSRQGRDEQFF. As DNA, the CDR3 is TGTGCCAGCAGCCGACAGGGTAGGGATGAGCAGTTCTTC.

The V call is TRBV5-1, the J call TRBJ2-3, with TRBD1 as a possible D gene (6 bases). V dropped 2 bases and J dropped 5 bases, with 15 bases sitting between them. This CDR3 is 15 amino acids long. Germline V gives CDR1 SGHRS, CDR2 YFSETQ. In nucleotides, the CDR3 is TGCGCCAGCAGCTTCCTACAGGGAGCCGTAGATACGCAGTATTTT. It encodes CASSFLQGAVDTQYF.

V is TRBV19 and J is TRBJ1-5; 7 nucleotides match TRBD1. Germline loops: CDR1 LNHDA, CDR2 SQIVND (reference sequence). This CDR3 has 15 residues. Trimming took 2 bases from V and 1 from J; bases not matched to a gene: 2. The CDR3 here is CASSIPGQSNQPQHF. The CDR3 coding sequence is TGTGCCAGTAGTATACCGGGACAGAGCAATCAGCCCCAGCATTTT.

The chain joins TRBV27 to TRBJ1-5; unclear D gene. This CDR3 contains 13 residues. V shed 3 bases and J shed 4 bases, with 7 bases lying between them. Looked up from germline, CDR1 is MNHEY and CDR2 is SMNVEV (reference sequence). CDR3 in DNA: TGTGCCAGCAGTTTCGCCAGGAATCAGCCCCAGCATTTT. Protein product: CASSFARNQPQHF.

The table lists this clone with a few counts. V is TRBV19 and J is TRBJ1-1, with 10 bases that match TRBD1. V dropped 8 bases and J dropped 4; count of bases not matched to a gene: 4. The germline V gene encodes CDR1 LNHDA and CDR2 SQIVND (reference sequence). The CDR3 contains 13 residues. Written as DNA, the CDR3 is TGTGCCAGTGCCCGGGACAGGGGCACTGAAGCTTTCTTT. This sequence encodes CASARDRGTEAFF.

The CDR3 DNA is TGTGCCCTCCGGAGGGGGCCTATGGGGCAGCCCCAGCATTTT. Translated: CALRRGPMGQPQHF. The gene calls are TRBV28 and TRBJ1-5, with TRBD1 matching over 7 bases. Germline assignment: CDR1 MDHEN and CDR2 SYDVKM. The CDR3 has 14 amino acids. The V segment lost 11 bases and the J segment 7 bases; nucleotides outside the gene matches: 14. The full variable domain, in which reference TRBV28 and TRBJ1-5 provide the parts outside the CDR3, is DVKVTQSSRYLVKRTGEKVFLECVQDMDHENMFWYRQDPGLGLRLIYFSYDVKMKEKGDIPEGYSVSREKKERFSLILESASTNQTSMYLCALRRGPMGQPQHFGDGTRLSIL.

This CDR3 reads CASSPRSGGGGDEQFF. The DNA for the CDR3 is TGCGCCAGCAGCCCGCGCTCGGGGGGGGGCGGGGATGAGCAGTTCTTC. The chain links TRBV4-1 to TRBJ2-1; 8 nucleotides align to TRBD2. Trimming cost V 4 bases and J 8 bases; bases outside gene matches: 13. Germline-derived CDR1 and CDR2 are MGHRA and YSYEKL. CDR3 length equals 16 residues.

The chain carries TRBV14 and TRBJ2-5, with 9 bases lining up with TRBD1. J lost 4 bases, V lost 5 bases, and 8 bases had no gene match. Germline CDR1 is SGHDN and CDR2 is FVKESK. The CDR3 extends over 15 amino acids. CDR3 amino acids: CASSSGTGWRETQYF. CDR3 nucleotides: TGTGCCAGCAGCTCCGGGACAGGGTGGCGAGAGACCCAGTACTTC.

The V gene is TRBV6-1, the J gene TRBJ2-7, with 7 nucleotides matching TRBD1. This CDR3 has 15 residues. The germline V gene encodes CDR1 MNHNS and CDR2 SASEGT. J lost 5 bases, V lost 6 bases, and 13 bases had no gene match. The CDR3 loop is CASSSPDRFINEQYF. The CDR3 DNA reads TGTGCCAGCAGCTCCCCGGACAGGTTCATCAACGAGCAGTACTTC.

The genes are TRBV10-3 and TRBJ2-1, with a weak D call TRBD2 (6 bases). The germline V gene encodes CDR1 ENHRY and CDR2 SYGVKD. This CDR3 has 17 residues. V gave up 0 bases and J gave up 6 bases, with 18 bases separating them. CDR3 region: CAISESSGSSVGNEQFF. The DNA for the CDR3 is TGTGCCATCAGTGAGTCGAGCGGGTCTAGCGTAGGCAATGAGCAGTTCTTC.

The chain recombines TRBV6-5 with TRBJ1-2; TRBD1 matches at 7 bases. This CDR3 spans 13 amino acids. Losses at the gene ends were 5 bases for V and 1 base for J; bases not matched to a gene: 1. CDR1 MNHEY and CDR2 SVGAGI come from the germline V gene. CDR3 loop: CASSGDSNYGYTF. The CDR3 DNA is TGTGCCAGCAGTGGGGACAGTAACTATGGCTACACCTTC.

The chain recombines TRBV29-1 with TRBJ1-5, with D maybe TRBD1 (6 bases). V lost 6 bases, J lost 5 bases, and 17 bases lay in between. The CDR3 loop spans 14 amino acids. Germline V gene data show CDR1 as SQVTM and CDR2 as ANQGSEA. Here the CDR3 reads CSVRATGLDQPQHF. The CDR3 DNA reads TGCAGCGTGAGGGCAACAGGGCTCGATCAGCCCCAGCATTTT. Together with reference TRBV29-1 and TRBJ1-5, the CDR3 gives the full variable domain: SAVISQKPSRDICQRGTSLTIQCQVDSQVTMMFWYRQQPGQSLTLIATANQGSEATYESGFVIDKFPISRPNLTFSTLTVSNMSPEDSSIYLCSVRATGLDQPQHFGDGTRLSIL.

CDR3 region: CSVEGGSGATEAFF. CDR3 in DNA: TGCAGCGTTGAAGGTGGCTCAGGGGCCACTGAAGCTTTCTTT. V gene TRBV29-1 combines with J gene TRBJ1-1; D perhaps matches TRBD1 (6 bases). Trimming took off 1 base at V and 4 bases at J, with 13 bases between the two ends. The CDR3 has 14 amino acids. Germline CDR1 is SQVTM and CDR2 is ANQGSEA.

The chain recombines TRBV7-2 with TRBJ2-7; a possible D gene is TRBD2 (6 bases). The germline gives CDR1 SGHTA, CDR2 FQGNSA. The CDR3 is 15 amino acids. V was shortened by 5 bases and J by 2 bases, with 16 bases between the two germline ends. Here the CDR3 DNA reads TGTGCCAGCAGCCCATGGGCAGGGACTCCCTACGAGCAGTACTTC. Protein product: CASSPWAGTPYEQYF.

In the case of this clone: One junction end does not reproduce the germline sequence, and a read error may be involved. The J gene is TRBJ1-2, the V gene TRBV27; D uncertain. CDR1 MNHEY and CDR2 SMNVEV come from the germline V gene (reference sequence). CDR3 length: 12 amino acids. CDR3 protein: CAPSCQNYGYPF. The DNA for the CDR3 is TGTGCCCCCAGCTGCCAAAACTATGGCTACCCCTTC.

The rearrangement joins TRBV5-4 to TRBJ1-2; TRBD1 is a possible D gene (6 bases). Looked up from germline, CDR1 is SGHNT and CDR2 is YYREEE (reference sequence). This CDR3 is 16 amino acids long. V lost 0 bases to trimming and J lost 7 bases, with 19 bases between them. In DNA, the CDR3 is TGTGCCAGCAGCTTGGACAGTAATACAGGGTCCAGTGGCTACACCTTC. It translates to CASSLDSNTGSSGYTF.

This clone was observed a single time. The chain carries TRBV7-2 and TRBJ1-2; 9 bases are shared with TRBD1. The length of the CDR3 is 16 residues. Germline CDR1 and CDR2: SGHTA and FQGNSA. The V and J ends lost 5 bases and 2 bases, in that order; junction bases with no gene match: 9. This CDR3 reads CASSPHGQGINYGYTF. In DNA, the CDR3 is TGTGCCAGCAGCCCCCATGGACAGGGGATAAACTATGGCTACACCTTC.

The V gene is TRBV19, the J gene TRBJ1-1; no firm D call. The CDR3 is made up of 14 amino acids. CDR1 and CDR2 from the germline V gene are LNHDA and SQIVND (reference sequence). Trimming cost V 0 bases and J 4 bases, with 9 bases left between them. For the CDR3, the DNA is TGTGCCAGTAGTATAGAGAGGGTAGGCACTGAAGCTTTCTTT. Translation: CASSIERVGTEAFF.

The genes are TRBV29-1 and TRBJ2-1; D might be TRBD1 (5 bases). The V gene lost 4 bases and the J gene lost 8 bases, with 18 bases spanning the gap. CDR1 SQVTM and CDR2 ANQGSEA come from the germline V gene. This CDR3 region has 14 residues. CDR3 amino acids: CSVVGRGGVDEQFF. In nucleotides, the CDR3 is TGCAGCGTTGTGGGTAGGGGCGGCGTAGATGAGCAGTTCTTC.

This clone was seen at least ten times. J is TRBJ2-3 and V is TRBV10-3, with 7 bases matching TRBD2. V was clipped by 3 bases and J by 1 base; unmatched bases: 10. Germline values: CDR1 ENHRY, CDR2 SYGVKD. There are 17 residues in the CDR3. CDR3 protein: CAISESGGGGGTDTQYF. CDR3 DNA sequence: TGTGCCATCAGTGAAAGTGGCGGGGGAGGGGGCACAGATACGCAGTATTTT.